The present T cell receptor beta chain was sequenced within a study of cytomegalovirus exposure and HLA in healthy donors. PCR amplification relied on 60 Vbeta primers (plus 13 Jbeta primers). TCRdb keeps only in-frame clones here, not all; method: immunoSEQ multiplex PCR. Reported are tens of thousands of clones; the ten largest clones contain 0.5% to 0.65%. Study findings and constraints: Reportedly, TCR beta sequences accurately predicted HLA-A and HLA-B alleles in most subjects.

For this clone: The target antigen is unknown.

Germline lookup yields CDR1 KGHSH and CDR2 LQKENI. Trimming cost V 6 bases and J 0 bases, with 12 bases left between them. The CDR3 is made up of 15 amino acids. The origin of this receptor is a man aged 50 to 60 in good health and CMV-seronegative. Material for sequencing was PBMCs. This rearrangement joins TRBV18 to TRBJ1-5, with D possibly TRBD1 on 5 matching bases. The CDR3 DNA sequence: TGTGCCAGCTCCCCCGGGGACTATAGCAATCAGCCCCAGCATTTT. This translates into CASSPGDYSNQPQHF.